This TCR beta chain came from a study of cytomegalovirus exposure and HLA in healthy donors. Study details: A prior analysis found 117 million unique TCR beta sequences from some 190 million T cells.

Amplification used 60 Vbeta primers and 13 Jbeta primers. Libraries were prepared by immunoSEQ multiplex PCR; TCRdb keeps only in-frame clonotypes and omits some of them. Of about 130,000 clones listed, under 85% were seen once; the top ten hold roughly 12%. The V end was cut by 2 bases, the J end by 0 bases, with 11 bases between. Germline values: CDR1 MGHRA, CDR2 YSYEKL. CDR3 length: 15 residues. This sequence joins TRBV4-1 and TRBJ2-7; possible D gene TRBD2, 6 bases. The receptor comes from a woman in her forties in good health and CMV-seropositive. Sequenced: PBMCs. The CDR3 loop reads CASSQKAGSSYEQYF. The CDR3 DNA reads as TGCGCCAGCAGCCAAAAGGCGGGGTCCTCCTACGAGCAGTACTTC.